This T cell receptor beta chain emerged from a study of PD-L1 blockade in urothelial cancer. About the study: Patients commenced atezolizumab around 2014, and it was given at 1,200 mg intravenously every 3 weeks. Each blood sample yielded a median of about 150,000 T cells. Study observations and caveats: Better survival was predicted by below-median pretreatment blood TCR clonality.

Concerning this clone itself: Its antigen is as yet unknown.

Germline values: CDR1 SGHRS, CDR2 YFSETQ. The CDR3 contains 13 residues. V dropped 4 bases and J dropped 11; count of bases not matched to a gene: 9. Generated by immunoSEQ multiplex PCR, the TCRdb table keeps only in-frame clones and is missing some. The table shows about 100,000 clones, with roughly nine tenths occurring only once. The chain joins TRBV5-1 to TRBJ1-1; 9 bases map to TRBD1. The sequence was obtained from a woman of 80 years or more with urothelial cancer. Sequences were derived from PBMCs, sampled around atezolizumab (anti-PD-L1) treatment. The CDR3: CASSIDRDRAAFF. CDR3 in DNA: TGCGCCAGCAGCATAGACCGGGACAGGGCCGCTTTCTTT.